The clone carrying this T cell receptor beta chain was found many times. Antigen unknown. CDR3 length: 16 amino acids. Trimming removed 0 bases from V and 0 bases from J, with 11 bases in between. Germline lookup yields CDR1 SEHNR and CDR2 FQNEAQ (reference sequence). This specimen comes from a study of T-cell reconstitution after alpha-beta-depleted transplantation in children. General observations from the study: From newly produced T cells came most of the T-cell counts and diversity one year after transplant.

This sample's TCRbeta library carried unique molecular identifier barcodes. TCRdb fed the PCR reads into MiXCR, producing one record per CDR3 protein. The table shows about 280,000 distinct CDR3 sequences, with approximately 10% occurring only once. The receptor was isolated from a male patient aged 2 to 10 who had a stem cell transplant for chronic granulomatous disease, so the T cells may come from the graft donor. This specimen consisted of peripheral blood, obtained 180 days after TCRalphabeta/CD19-depleted stem cell transplant. The gene calls are TRBV7-9 and TRBJ1-2; TRBD1 might be the D (6 bases). The chain's CDR3 is CASSLALDRANYGYTF. The CDR3 region has the DNA TGTGCCAGCAGCTTAGCGTTGGACAGAGCTAACTATGGCTACACCTTC. Full variable domain (outside the CDR3, taken from reference TRBV7-9 and TRBJ1-2): DTGVSQNPRHKITKRGQNVTFRCDPISEHNRLYWYRQTLGQGPEFLTYFQNEAQLEKSRLLSDRFSAERPKGSFSTLEIQRTEQGDSAMYLCASSLALDRANYGYTFGSGTRLTVV.